Following are 23 T cell receptor beta chains from one sample sequenced in a study of blood T cell repertoires in COVID-19. Clones were sequenced by immunoSEQ multiplex PCR, and TCRdb holds only the in-frame ones, with some missing. The sample lists roughly 250,000 clones, 75% to 95% occurring once. The sequenced sample consisted of PBMCs or T cells enriched from blood (not recorded which). The source is a woman between 18 and 29 years old who had recovered from COVID-19.

V and J are TRBV11-3 and TRBJ2-1; D ambiguous. The CDR3 is 13 amino acids. CDR1 and CDR2 from the germline V gene are SGHNT and YENEEA. Trimming shortened V by 5 bases and J by 5 bases, and 10 bases separated the two germline ends. CDR3 DNA sequence: TGTGCCAGCAGCCCCGGAGTGAACAATGAGCAGTTCTTC. This codes for CASSPGVNNEQFF.

The chain combines TRBV12-5 with TRBJ1-1; D is perhaps TRBD1 (6 bases). The CDR3 extends over 13 amino acids. The V gene lost 6 bases and the J gene lost 8 bases, with 16 bases spanning the gap. Germline values: CDR1 LGHNT, CDR2 FRNRAP. CDR3 in DNA: TGTGCTAGTGGCCCCTCCCTTGACAGGGAAGCTTTCTTT. It is translated as CASGPSLDREAFF.

This chain links TRBV6-1 with TRBJ1-1; the match to TRBD1 covers 7 bases. This CDR3 is built from 19 residues. The V gene's germline CDR1 is MNHNS and CDR2 SASEGT. V was pared by 2 bases and J by 11 bases, with 26 bases of the junction left unmatched. DNA for the CDR3: TGTGCCAGCAGTGAAAGGCTCTTTAATGGGAAAGGACAGGCTCCGAGCGCTTTCTTT. It specifies CASSERLFNGKGQAPSAFF.

The chain recombines TRBV19 with TRBJ1-2; D is perhaps TRBD1 (5 bases). The CDR3 has 14 amino acids. V shed 5 bases and J shed 8 bases, with 18 bases lying between them. CDR1 is LNHDA and CDR2 is SQIVND in the germline V gene (reference sequence). CDR3 in amino acids: CASSPQGGIRGYTF. CDR3 DNA: TGTGCCAGTAGTCCCCAGGGAGGGATTAGAGGCTACACCTTC. The full variable domain, its missing parts supplied by reference TRBV19 and TRBJ1-2, is DGGITQSPKYLFRKEGQNVTLSCEQNLNHDAMYWYRQDPGQGLRLIYYSQIVNDFQKGDIAEGYSVSREKKESFPLTVTSAQKNPTAFYLCASSPQGGIRGYTFGSGTRLTVV.

Only one count was recorded for this clone. The gene calls are TRBV27 and TRBJ2-5; 8 positions match TRBD1. The CDR3 length is 16 residues. Germline V gene lookup returns CDR1 MNHEY and CDR2 SMNVEV (reference sequence). J gave up 3 bases and V 6 bases, and 12 bases lay outside the gene matches. The CDR3 DNA reads TGTGCCAGCAGCCGAACAGGGGGGCAGGGGAAAGAGACCCAGTACTTC. Protein: CASSRTGGQGKETQYF.

The rearrangement uses TRBV4-2 and TRBJ1-2, with D maybe TRBD1 (6 bases). Trimming took 0 bases from V and 7 from J, leaving 18 bases between them. Germline values: CDR1 LGHNA, CDR2 YNFKEQ. There are 16 residues in the CDR3. Here the CDR3 reads CASSQDKGDGVSGYTF. DNA for the CDR3: TGTGCCAGCAGCCAAGATAAGGGGGACGGGGTGAGTGGCTACACCTTC.

V usage is TRBV11-3 and J usage is TRBJ1-6, with a weak D call TRBD1 (6 bases). V lost 4 bases, J lost 7 bases, and 11 bases lay in between. This CDR3 comprises 14 residues. Germline CDR1 SGHNT, CDR2 YENEEA. The CDR3 DNA follows: TGTGCCAGCAGCTCGAGGACAGTAAATTCACCCCTCCACTTT. Amino acids: CASSSRTVNSPLHF.

This clone has only one observation. V and J are TRBV3-1 (or the pseudogene TRBV3-2) and TRBJ1-4, with 9 bases aligning to TRBD1. The length of the CDR3 is 16 residues. The J segment lost 2 bases and the V segment lost 4 bases, leaving 5 bases of the junction unmatched. The germline gives CDR1 LGHDT, CDR2 YNNKEL (reference sequence). The CDR3 nucleotides are TGTGCCAGCAGCCTGGGGGGGACAGGGACTAATGAAAAACTGTTTTTT. This encodes CASSLGGTGTNEKLFF.

The genes are TRBV28 and TRBJ2-3; 14 bases line up with TRBD2. CDR1 and CDR2 (germline): MDHEN, SYDVKM. After removal of 4 bases from V and 8 bases from J, the junction contained 20 bases not matched to a gene. CDR3 length equals 20 residues. CDR3 loop: CASSSPGTSGSSEAWGTQYF. The CDR3 nucleotides read TGTGCCAGCAGTTCACCCGGGACTAGCGGGAGTTCAGAGGCCTGGGGTACGCAGTATTTT.

This sequence joins TRBV2 and TRBJ2-1; 7 nucleotides match TRBD2. The V and J ends lost 11 bases and 4 bases, in that order; junction bases with no gene match: 2. This CDR3 has 11 amino acids. CDR1 is SNHLY, CDR2 FYNNEI, per germline. The CDR3 DNA reads TGTGCCTCTAGCGGATACAATGAGCAGTTCTTC. Translating it yields CASSGYNEQFF.

The chain recombines TRBV28 with TRBJ1-3, with TRBD1 identical over 10 bases. Germline V gene data show CDR1 as MDHEN and CDR2 as SYDVKM. This CDR3 contains 15 residues. V lost 2 bases, J lost 6 bases, and 4 bases stayed unmatched. The CDR3 DNA sequence: TGTGCCAGCAGTTTACCAGGACAGGGGGAAAACACCATATATTTT. Its protein is CASSLPGQGENTIYF. Full variable domain (outside the CDR3, taken from reference TRBV28 and TRBJ1-3): DVKVTQSSRYLVKRTGEKVFLECVQDMDHENMFWYRQDPGLGLRLIYFSYDVKMKEKGDIPEGYSVSREKKERFSLILESASTNQTSMYLCASSLPGQGENTIYFGEGSWLTVV.

In the case of this clone: It may be a read error: a sequence one base away is much more abundant. The chain joins TRBV4-1 to TRBJ2-1, with D hard to call. CDR1 is MGHRA, CDR2 YSYEKL, per germline. The CDR3 has 11 residues. Trimming took off 4 bases at V and 5 bases at J, with 3 bases between the two ends. The CDR3 here is CASSLNNEQFF. The CDR3, as DNA: TGCGCCAGCAGCCTAAACAATGAGCAGTTCTTC.

The gene calls are TRBV28 and TRBJ1-1, with D tentatively TRBD1 (5 bases). Between the trimmed V and J ends, which lost 6 bases and 8 bases, there was a span of 22 bases. In germline, CDR1 is MDHEN, CDR2 SYDVKM. The CDR3 length is 15 residues. The chain's CDR3 is CASSAGLSRVLEAFF. In DNA form, the CDR3 reads TGTGCCAGCAGCGCGGGACTTTCCCGAGTTCTAGAAGCTTTCTTT.

The chain carries TRBV10-3 and TRBJ2-1; D is uncertain. Germline lookup yields CDR1 ENHRY and CDR2 SYGVKD. Trimming removed 0 bases at V and 3 bases at J, with 6 bases between. CDR3 length equals 14 residues. The CDR3 coding sequence is TGTGCCATCAGTGAGTCGTTCCGCTACAATGAGCAGTTCTTC. Amino acids: CAISESFRYNEQFF.

The chain is built from TRBV7-2 and TRBJ2-1; possibly TRBD2 for D (5 bases). Trimming removed 5 bases at V and 2 bases at J, with 10 bases between. Germline V lookup: CDR1 SGHTA, CDR2 FQGNSA. The CDR3 is 14 amino acids. The CDR3 nucleotides read TGTGCCAGCAGCCCACTAGGAGCCTACAATGAGCAGTTCTTC. This codes for CASSPLGAYNEQFF.

CDR3 protein: CASSLGGGSHSYEQYF. DNA of the CDR3: TGCGCCAGCAGCTTGGGAGGTGGCAGCCACTCCTACGAGCAGTACTTC. V usage is TRBV5-1 and J usage is TRBJ2-7; D gene uncertain. CDR3 size: 16 residues. V was pared by 0 bases and J by 0 bases, with 13 bases between. The germline V gene has CDR1 SGHRS and CDR2 YFSETQ.

The chain joins TRBV6-2 or TRBV6-3 to TRBJ1-1; 7 bases fit TRBD1. After removal of 5 bases from V and 9 bases from J, the junction contained 3 bases not matched to a gene. CDR3 length equals 11 residues. Germline CDR1 and CDR2: MNHEY and SVGEGT. CDR3 sequence: CASSRGQQAFF. The CDR3 DNA reads TGTGCCAGCAGTAGGGGACAGCAAGCTTTCTTT.

As regards this clone: Other DNA sequences of this sample code for an identical CDR3. The rearrangement uses TRBV28 and TRBJ2-5; D possibly corresponds to TRBD2 (6 bases). The V end lost 0 bases, the J end lost 3 bases, and 11 bases lay between the germline ends. This CDR3 comprises 15 residues. From germline, CDR1 is MDHEN and CDR2 SYDVKM. CDR3: CASSLWVGGKETQYF. In DNA form, the CDR3 reads TGTGCCAGCAGTTTATGGGTGGGGGGAAAAGAGACCCAGTACTTC.

The chain combines TRBV10-3 with TRBJ1-2; D gene uncertain. Looked up from germline, CDR1 is ENHRY and CDR2 is SYGVKD. V lost 2 bases and J lost 5, with 3 bases in between. This CDR3 has 11 residues. Here the CDR3 reads CAISEAYGYTF. Here the CDR3 DNA reads TGTGCCATCAGTGAGGCGTATGGCTACACCTTC.

The chain recombines TRBV15 with TRBJ1-4, with TRBD1 identical over 7 bases. The CDR3 runs to 15 residues. Germline CDR1 reads LNHNV; CDR2 reads YYDKDF (reference sequence). Losses at the gene ends were 0 bases for V and 6 bases for J; bases not matched to a gene: 4. The CDR3 region has the DNA TGTGCCACCAGCAGAGACGCGGGACAGTATGAAAAACTGTTTTTT. Translating it yields CATSRDAGQYEKLFF.

V and J are TRBV9 and TRBJ2-3; the D gene is possibly TRBD2 (5 bases). V dropped 1 base and J dropped 2 bases, with 8 bases sitting between them. The germline V gene has CDR1 SGDLS and CDR2 YYNGEE. The CDR3 length is 14 residues. The CDR3 is CASSVSAVTDTQYF. The DNA of the CDR3 is TGTGCCAGCAGCGTATCAGCGGTCACAGATACGCAGTATTTT.

This clone has only a few counts. The J gene is TRBJ2-1, the V gene TRBV7-8; 7 bases align to TRBD1. With V trimmed by 0 bases and J by 9 bases, 8 bases remained unmatched. Germline lookup yields CDR1 SGHVS and CDR2 FQNEAQ. The CDR3 extends over 15 amino acids. CDR3 region: CASSLARTGFSEQFF. CDR3 nucleotide sequence: TGTGCCAGCAGCTTAGCCCGGACAGGTTTCAGTGAGCAGTTCTTC. Full variable domain (outside the CDR3, taken from reference TRBV7-8 and TRBJ2-1): GAGVSQSPRYKVAKRGQDVALRCDPISGHVSLFWYQQALGQGPEFLTYFQNEAQLDKSGLPSDRFFAERPEGSVSTLKIQRTQQEDSAVYLCASSLARTGFSEQFFGPGTRLTVL.

This clone was found once. The V gene is TRBV7-2, the J gene TRBJ2-7; 7 bases align to TRBD2. With V trimmed by 3 bases and J by 6 bases, 8 bases remained unmatched. Germline V gene sequence: CDR1 SGHTA, CDR2 FQGNSA. CDR3 length equals 14 residues. CDR3 bases: TGTGCCAGCAGCTTGTCAGCGGGGTCCCCCGAGCAGTACTTC. Translated, it gives CASSLSAGSPEQYF.